The clone carrying this T cell receptor (beta chain) was detected once. Its antigen is unknown. The sample belongs to a study of cytomegalovirus exposure and HLA in healthy donors. Study-level findings and limits: In a later analysis, a missense DCLRE1C variant was linked to TCR beta V- and J-gene trimming. The classifier, whose performance was assessed in both the original and validation cohorts, reportedly diagnosed cytomegalovirus status with high specificity and sensitivity.

The germline V gene encodes CDR1 WNHNN and CDR2 SYGVQD (reference sequence). The CDR3 spans 12 residues. The PCR employed 60 Vbeta primers together with 13 Jbeta primers. As processed by the authors: Unique TCR beta chains numbered about 80 million in a later analysis, with approximately 10 million shared. Profiling relied on immunoSEQ multiplex PCR, and the TCRdb table lists in-frame clones only, not all of them. The V and J calls and the clone size are those of that table, but D and trimming were determined from the DNA. The repertoire holds 150,000 or so clones, less than 90% seen once, with roughly 4.3% in the top ten. Donors were ostensibly healthy at sampling, although undocumented immune exposures were probable.

The chain has TRBV10-1 and TRBJ2-7; TRBD2 is a possible D gene (5 bases). This TCR derives from a man over 45 in good health and CMV-seropositive. Sequencing input: PBMCs. DNA for the CDR3: TGCGCTGCTAGCTTTAGCTCCTACGAGCAGTACTTC. Translated: CAASFSSYEQYF.